This record looks at one TCR beta chain sequence and its context. What it recognizes is unknown. This sample is drawn from a study of T cell repertoires in cytomegalovirus infection. About the study: The study used recently identified HLA-C-restricted and well-studied HLA-B-restricted CMV epitopes. Evidence of both CMV infection and a matching HLA type came from public TCR beta signatures. Study-level results: It was HLA-C-restricted CMV-specific TCR beta clonotypes that dominated the response ex vivo. Carriers of CMV plus the relevant HLA were identified by cumulative public TCR beta family frequency.

TCRdb re-called the reads with MiXCR, one entry per CDR3 protein. The table records some 920,000 distinct CDR3 sequences, about 33% of them present only once. The sequence was collected from a human donor in good health (CMV status not recorded). Some clones in this sample may be carry-over from other donors' samples. The source was cultured CD8+ T cells from PBMCs, collected from culture after CMV antigen stimulation.

The CDR3 DNA reads TGTGCCAGCAGTTACACGGGATCCGGTGTCAAAAACATTCAGTACTTC. Translation gives CASSYTGSGVKNIQYF. The gene calls are TRBV6-6 and TRBJ2-4; the D gene is possibly TRBD2 (5 bases). Per the germline V gene, CDR1 is MNHNY and CDR2 is SVGAGI (reference sequence). V was trimmed by 2 bases and J by 3 bases, leaving 14 bases between them. The CDR3 has 16 amino acids.